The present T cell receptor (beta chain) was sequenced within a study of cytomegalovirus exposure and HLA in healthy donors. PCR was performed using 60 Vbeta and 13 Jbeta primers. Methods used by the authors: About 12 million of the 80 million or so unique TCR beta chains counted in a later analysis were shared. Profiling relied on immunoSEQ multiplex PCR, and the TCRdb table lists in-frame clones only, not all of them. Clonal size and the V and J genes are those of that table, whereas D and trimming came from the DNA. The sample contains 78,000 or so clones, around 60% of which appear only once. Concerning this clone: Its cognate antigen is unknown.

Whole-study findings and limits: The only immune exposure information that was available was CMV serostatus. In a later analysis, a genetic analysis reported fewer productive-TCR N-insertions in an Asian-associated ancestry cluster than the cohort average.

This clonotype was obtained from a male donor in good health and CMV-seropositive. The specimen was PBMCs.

The CDR3 spells CASSLDVRANSPLHF. The CDR3 DNA follows: TGTGCCAGCAGCTTAGATGTCAGGGCAAATTCACCCCTCCACTTT. V is TRBV11-2 and J is TRBJ1-6; a possible D gene is TRBD1 (5 bases). V dropped 0 bases and J dropped 7 bases, with 10 bases sitting between them. The length of the CDR3 is 15 residues. In germline, CDR1 is SGHAT, CDR2 FQNNGV.